This TCR beta chain was recovered during a study of cytomegalovirus exposure and HLA in healthy donors. 13 Jbeta primers and 60 Vbeta primers were used for the PCR. Profiled with immunoSEQ multiplex PCR; TCRdb holds only in-frame clones, not every one. The repertoire holds under 200,000 clones, approximately 77% seen once, with roughly 1.5% in the top ten. CDR3 length equals 15 residues. V dropped 0 bases and J dropped 0 bases, with 8 bases sitting between them. CDR1 and CDR2 (germline): SGHRS, YFSETQ. The chain combines TRBV5-1 with TRBJ2-3; unclear D gene. The sequence derives from a male donor in good health and CMV-seronegative. The specimen sequenced was PBMCs. CDR3 coding DNA: TGCGCCAGCAGCTTGGCGACTCTAAGCACAGATACGCAGTATTTT. Its translation is CASSLATLSTDTQYF.